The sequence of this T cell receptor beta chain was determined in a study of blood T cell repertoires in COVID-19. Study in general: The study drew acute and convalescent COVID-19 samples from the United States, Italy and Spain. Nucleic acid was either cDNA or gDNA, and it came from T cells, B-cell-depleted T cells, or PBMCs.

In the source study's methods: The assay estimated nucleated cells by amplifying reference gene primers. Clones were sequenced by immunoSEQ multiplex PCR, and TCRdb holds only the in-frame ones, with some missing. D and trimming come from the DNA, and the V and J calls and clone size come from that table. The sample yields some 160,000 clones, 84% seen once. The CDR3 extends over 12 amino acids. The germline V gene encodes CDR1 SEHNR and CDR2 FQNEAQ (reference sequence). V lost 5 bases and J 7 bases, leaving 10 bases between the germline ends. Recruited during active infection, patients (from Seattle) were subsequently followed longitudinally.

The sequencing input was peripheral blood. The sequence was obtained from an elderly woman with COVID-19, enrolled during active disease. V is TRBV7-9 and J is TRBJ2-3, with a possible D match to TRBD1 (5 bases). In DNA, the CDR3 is TGTGCCAGCAGCCCCCCAGGGTATACGCAGTATTTT. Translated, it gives CASSPPGYTQYF.